Listed here is a single T cell receptor (beta chain). As yet, its antigen is unknown. The read is 3 residues too short to cover the CDR3 end, so that end is filled in from the germline J gene. Here immunoSEQ multiplex PCR was the method, and the copy in TCRdb shows in-frame clones only, minus some. The data show 75,000 to 85,000 clones, with none appearing a single time. The record originates from a study of T cell clonality in common variable immunodeficiency. Study observations and caveats: TCRbeta clonality was increased in CVID versus healthy controls. Authors noted CVID clonality's cause needs subpopulation repertoire sequencing.

Per the germline V gene, CDR1 is SGHVS and CDR2 is FNYEAQ. Trimming took 4 bases from V and 1 from J, leaving 14 bases between them. This CDR3 spans 15 amino acids. This chain links TRBV7-6 with TRBJ2-7; D is perhaps TRBD1 (6 bases). This sequence originates from a person between 18 and 70 years old in good health. Sequencing was performed on peripheral blood mononuclear cells. This chain's CDR3 is CASSSRPRGSYEQYF. CDR3 DNA (partial): TGTGCCAGCAGCTCGCGACCCAGGGGTTCCTACGAG.